The next 27 T cell receptor beta chains were all read from a single sample in a study of cytomegalovirus exposure and HLA in healthy donors (dated by TCRdb to 2017 to 2019). The library came from the immunoSEQ multiplex PCR assay. TCRdb mirrors the immuneACCESS table, restricted to in-frame sequences. Some clones are absent from its copies; in checked studies, under half trace to an unresolved V gene, and the reason for the others is unknown. The sample table lists over 150,000 clones, approximately 82% of them with a count of one. Clones ranked in the top ten supply 10% to 15% of the sample. The source material was PBMCs. The receptors shown here come from a woman in her twenties or thirties in good health and CMV-seropositive.

The CDR3 sequence: CASSPTGTNTGELFF. CDR3 coding DNA: TGTGCCAGCAGCCCGACGGGGACGAACACCGGGGAGCTGTTTTTT. The chain links TRBV7-9 to TRBJ2-2, with D perhaps matching TRBD2 (5 bases). The V and J ends lost 5 bases and 0 bases respectively, with 10 bases between them. The CDR3 is made up of 15 amino acids. Germline-derived CDR1 and CDR2 are SEHNR and FQNEAQ (reference sequence).

For this clone: One junction end does not reproduce the germline sequence, and a read error may be involved. The chain is built from TRBV11-2 and TRBJ2-1; TRBD1 aligns across 9 bases. Germline V gene lookup returns CDR1 SGHAT and CDR2 FQNNGV. CDR3 length: 13 amino acids. CDR3 in amino acids: CASSPRHRGPMIF. In DNA, the CDR3 is TGTGCCAGCAGCCCACGCCACAGGGGGCCCATGATCTTC.

A note on this clone: An end of the junction does not agree with germline; a read error may underlie this. The chain uses TRBV5-5 and TRBJ2-7; 7 bases match TRBD2. From germline, CDR1 is SGHKS and CDR2 YYEKEE (reference sequence). The CDR3 spans 11 residues. CDR3 DNA: TGTGCCAGCAGCATTGGGACTACCGAGTTATTC. This gives the protein CASSIGTTELF.

V usage is TRBV30 and J usage is TRBJ2-5, with 10 nucleotides matching TRBD2. The CDR3 consists of 15 residues. Germline V gene data show CDR1 as GTSNPN and CDR2 as SVGIG (reference sequence). V was clipped by 3 bases and J by 1 base; unmatched bases: 5. The CDR3 DNA sequence: TGTGCCTGGAGCCCCGGACTAGCGGTCCAAGAGACCCAGTACTTC. This translates into CAWSPGLAVQETQYF.

This clone was picked up a small number of times. The chain recombines TRBV30 with TRBJ2-7; a weak D match, TRBD2 (7 bases). The V end was cut by 4 bases, the J end by 5 bases, with 15 bases between. Germline CDR1 GTSNPN, CDR2 SVGIG (reference sequence). The CDR3 spans 13 residues. Here the CDR3 DNA reads TGTGCCTGGACGGGGGGCCAGTGGAACGAGCAGTACTTC. This sequence encodes CAWTGGQWNEQYF.

The rearrangement links TRBV5-1 to TRBJ2-3; TRBD1 matches 9 bases. CDR3 size: 13 residues. J was trimmed by 6 bases and V by 4 bases; bases with no gene match: 3. Germline CDR1 reads SGHRS; CDR2 reads YFSETQ. The CDR3 loop is CASSIGQGDTQYF. Written as DNA, the CDR3 is TGCGCCAGCAGCATCGGACAGGGGGATACGCAGTATTTT.

The chain is built from TRBV28 and TRBJ1-4; no clear D gene. CDR3 length: 11 residues. V lost 4 bases and J 11 bases, leaving 8 bases between the germline ends. From germline, CDR1 is MDHEN and CDR2 SYDVKM. CDR3 sequence reads: CASSSRAKLFF. CDR3 sequence (DNA): TGTGCCAGCAGTTCTAGAGCGAAACTGTTTTTT.

J is TRBJ1-4 and V is TRBV6-5, with D unclear. This CDR3 comprises 15 residues. Trimming left V 2 bases short and J 0 bases short, with 7 bases between. The germline V gene encodes CDR1 MNHEY and CDR2 SVGAGI. CDR3 residues: CASSYMGATNEKLFF. In DNA form, the CDR3 reads TGTGCCAGCAGTTACATGGGCGCAACTAATGAAAAACTGTTTTTT.

This CDR3 is CASSLGATESYGYTF. The CDR3 bases are TGTGCCAGCAGCTTGGGGGCCACAGAGAGCTATGGCTACACCTTC. This rearrangement joins TRBV11-1 to TRBJ1-2, with D possibly TRBD1 on 6 matching bases. Trimming stripped 3 bases from V and 4 bases from J, with 15 bases between. This CDR3 is built from 15 residues. In germline, CDR1 is SGHAT, CDR2 FQDESV (reference sequence).

The rearrangement links TRBV5-1 to TRBJ2-3; tentative D call: TRBD1 (5 bases). Looked up from germline, CDR1 is SGHRS and CDR2 is YFSETQ. The CDR3 runs 16 residues. The V end was cut by 0 bases, the J end by 4 bases, with 15 bases between. CDR3 amino acids: CASSLVTKGSPDTQYF. The CDR3 DNA sequence: TGCGCCAGCAGCTTGGTGACCAAGGGGTCCCCAGATACGCAGTATTTT.

This clone was seen a handful of times. The J gene is TRBJ1-2, the V gene TRBV19; a possible D gene is TRBD1 (5 bases). Per the germline V gene, CDR1 is LNHDA and CDR2 is SQIVND (reference sequence). The CDR3 consists of 14 residues. V was cut by 6 bases and J by 6 bases, with 17 bases left in between. In DNA, the CDR3 is TGTGCCAGTAGCCCCGGGGGGGGTATGAATGGCTACACCTTC. Translated: CASSPGGGMNGYTF.

The genes are TRBV28 and TRBJ2-1; TRBD1 agrees at 10 bases. The CDR3 sequence is 16 residues long. Germline V lookup: CDR1 MDHEN, CDR2 SYDVKM. V shed 3 bases and J 5 bases; nucleotides not matched to a gene: 7. The CDR3 here is CASSLSGTGVNNEQFF. The CDR3 DNA is TGTGCCAGCAGTTTGTCCGGGACAGGGGTGAACAATGAGCAGTTCTTC. Full variable domain (missing parts from reference TRBV28 and TRBJ2-1): DVKVTQSSRYLVKRTGEKVFLECVQDMDHENMFWYRQDPGLGLRLIYFSYDVKMKEKGDIPEGYSVSREKKERFSLILESASTNQTSMYLCASSLSGTGVNNEQFFGPGTRLTVL.

The V gene is TRBV28, the J gene TRBJ2-5; D possibly corresponds to TRBD1 (5 bases). V lost 5 bases and J lost 1, with 11 bases in between. Germline V gene sequence: CDR1 MDHEN, CDR2 SYDVKM. This CDR3 has 14 amino acids. CDR3 sequence reads: CASSRMDTQETQYF. The CDR3 DNA reads as TGTGCCAGCAGTCGAATGGACACCCAAGAGACCCAGTACTTC.

The rearrangement links TRBV18 to TRBJ2-5, with a weak D call TRBD1 (6 bases). Germline values: CDR1 KGHSH, CDR2 LQKENI. The CDR3 extends over 14 amino acids. Trimming took 3 bases from V and 5 from J, leaving 13 bases between them. The DNA for the CDR3 is TGTGCCAGCTCACCCCACCCGAGGGGGGAGACCCAGTACTTC. This encodes CASSPHPRGETQYF.

This chain uses TRBV30 with TRBJ2-2; 7 bases fit TRBD1. This CDR3 is 15 amino acids long. After removal of 1 base from V and 7 bases from J, the junction contained 9 bases not matched to a gene. Per the germline V gene, CDR1 is GTSNPN and CDR2 is SVGIG (reference sequence). CDR3 amino acids: CAWSDQARGIGELFF. The CDR3 nucleotides read TGTGCCTGGAGTGACCAGGCCAGGGGGATCGGGGAGCTGTTTTTT.

This rearrangement joins TRBV28 to TRBJ1-5; tentative D call: TRBD1 (5 bases). In germline, CDR1 is MDHEN, CDR2 SYDVKM. V was cut by 8 bases and J by 4 bases, with 9 bases left in between. There are 12 residues in the CDR3. The CDR3: CASRQRNQPQHF. The CDR3 DNA sequence: TGTGCCAGCCGACAGCGAAATCAGCCCCAGCATTTT.

V gene TRBV7-3 combines with J gene TRBJ1-1; possible D gene TRBD1, 5 bases. Germline lookup yields CDR1 SGHTA and CDR2 FQGTGA. V was cut by 4 bases and J by 1 base, with 7 bases left in between. The CDR3 runs 13 residues. CDR3 loop: CASSSDKNTEAFF. In nucleotides, the CDR3 is TGTGCCAGCAGCTCGGACAAGAACACTGAAGCTTTCTTT.

J is TRBJ1-1 and V is TRBV7-9; D not certain. CDR1 is SEHNR, CDR2 FQNEAQ, per germline (reference sequence). The CDR3 totals 12 residues. Trimming removed 3 bases from V and 2 bases from J, with 4 bases in between. The CDR3 spells CASSFSNTEAFF. The CDR3 DNA reads as TGTGCCAGCAGCTTTTCTAACACTGAAGCTTTCTTT.

The genes are TRBV28 and TRBJ2-7; possible D gene TRBD2, 5 bases. This CDR3 is built from 13 residues. Germline V CDR1 and CDR2: MDHEN, SYDVKM. V shed 6 bases and J shed 2 bases, with 11 bases lying between them. This CDR3 is CASRLGPPYEQYF. The CDR3 DNA reads TGTGCCAGCAGACTAGGCCCACCCTACGAGCAGTACTTC.

The chain combines TRBV7-8 with TRBJ2-1; D is undetermined. The CDR3 contains 14 residues. Trimming took off 5 bases at V and 2 bases at J, with 10 bases between the two ends. Germline loops: CDR1 SGHVS, CDR2 FQNEAQ. The CDR3 loop reads CASSPHLTYNEQFF. CDR3 in DNA: TGTGCCAGCAGCCCCCACTTAACCTACAATGAGCAGTTCTTC.

On this clone: Different DNA sequences within this sample yield the same CDR3. V is TRBV7-9 and J is TRBJ2-7; tentative D call: TRBD2 (6 bases). Trimming pared 4 bases from V and 3 bases from J, leaving 7 bases between. CDR1 and CDR2 from the germline V gene are SEHNR and FQNEAQ (reference sequence). The length of the CDR3 is 12 residues. The CDR3, as DNA: TGTGCCAGCAGCTCGGGAGACTACGAGCAGTACTTC. This sequence encodes CASSSGDYEQYF. Together with reference TRBV7-9 and TRBJ2-7, the CDR3 gives the full variable domain: DTGVSQNPRHKITKRGQNVTFRCDPISEHNRLYWYRQTLGQGPEFLTYFQNEAQLEKSRLLSDRFSAERPKGSFSTLEIQRTEQGDSAMYLCASSSGDYEQYFGPGTRLTVT.

This clone was detected only once. J is TRBJ2-3 and V is TRBV6-5; 11 bases map to TRBD2. This CDR3 has 13 amino acids. Germline V gene data show CDR1 as MNHEY and CDR2 as SVGAGI. V shed 8 bases and J 10 bases; nucleotides not matched to a gene: 8. In DNA, the CDR3 is TGTGCCAGCGAAACTAGCGGGAGTCGGGCGCAGTATTTT. Its protein is CASETSGSRAQYF.

This clone occurred a few times. This chain uses TRBV11-1 with TRBJ1-5, with D tentatively TRBD1 (5 bases). The V gene lost 1 base and the J gene lost 13 bases, with 14 bases spanning the gap. Germline CDR1 SGHAT, CDR2 FQDESV (reference sequence). The CDR3 consists of 13 residues. Here the CDR3 DNA reads TGTGCCAGCAGCTTAGGACCAGGGAATGAGCAGCATTTT. It translates to CASSLGPGNEQHF.

The V and J genes are TRBV15 and TRBJ1-5; D is perhaps TRBD1 (6 bases). This CDR3 is built from 15 residues. V lost 0 bases and J 5 bases, leaving 11 bases between the germline ends. The germline V gene has CDR1 LNHNV and CDR2 YYDKDF (reference sequence). The CDR3 nucleotides read TGTGCCACCAGCAGAGACCCCCAGGGGTATCAGCCCCAGCATTTT. The encoded protein is CATSRDPQGYQPQHF.

The DNA for the CDR3 is TGTGCCAGCAGTTTCGAAGGGGTAACTGAAGCTTTCTTT. It encodes CASSFEGVTEAFF. J is TRBJ1-1 and V is TRBV27; D is possibly TRBD1 (5 bases). This CDR3 region has 13 residues. V lost 3 bases, J lost 5 bases, and 10 bases lay in between. Germline values: CDR1 MNHEY, CDR2 SMNVEV (reference sequence).

The chain joins TRBV28 to TRBJ2-7, with 8 bases identical to TRBD1. Trimming at V came to 3 bases and at J to 3 bases, leaving 13 bases not matched to a gene. There are 17 residues in the CDR3. Germline CDR1 MDHEN, CDR2 SYDVKM. The CDR3 DNA reads as TGTGCCAGCAGTTTCGGGCCATCCCGACAGGGGTACTACGAGCAGTACTTC. Its protein is CASSFGPSRQGYYEQYF.

The V gene is TRBV2, the J gene TRBJ2-1; D gene uncertain. V was shortened by 5 bases and J by 7 bases, with 3 bases between the two germline ends. The CDR3 spans 10 residues. Germline assignment: CDR1 SNHLY and CDR2 FYNNEI. This chain's CDR3 is CASSTNEQFF. As DNA, the CDR3 is TGTGCCAGCAGTACAAATGAGCAGTTCTTC.